This TCR beta chain was obtained from a study of blood T cell repertoires in COVID-19. About the research overall: The origin of the acute and convalescent COVID-19 samples was the United States, Italy and Spain.

V was clipped by 4 bases and J by 1 base; unmatched bases: 9. The CDR3 runs to 16 residues. Germline loops: CDR1 MDHEN, CDR2 SYDVKM. Method: immunoSEQ multiplex PCR; TCRdb's copy keeps in-frame clones and lacks some. The repertoire holds fewer than 85,000 clones, with 79% as singletons. Sequenced input: peripheral blood. The chain uses TRBV28 and TRBJ2-7; 8 bases align to TRBD2. This clonotype was sampled from a man between 60 and 70 years old with active or convalescent COVID-19. For the CDR3, the DNA is TGTGCCAGCAGTTCCTGGGCCGGGACTAGTTCCTACGAGCAGTACTTC. Its translation is CASSSWAGTSSYEQYF.